Below, one T cell receptor beta chain is given with its context. What it binds is not known. This record comes from a study of siplizumab effects on memory and regulatory T cells. Regarding the study as a whole: Proliferating CD4+ or CD8+ clones, roughly 80-96% of them, lacked an assignable naive or memory phenotype. Naive T cells were seen as more diverse than memory cells and as major alloresponse contributors. In the presence of siplizumab, alloreactive sequences traceable to unstimulated CD4+ memory cells were significantly reduced.

In each sample, around 96,000 TCR templates were assayed. The repertoire was sequenced with immunoSEQ multiplex PCR; TCRdb's copy has only in-frame clones and lacks some. The table records around 110,000 clones, around 94% of them present only once. J lost 6 bases, V lost 4 bases, and 9 bases had no gene match. Germline V CDR1 and CDR2: MNHEY, SVGAGI. The CDR3 is 16 residues long. The origin of this receptor is a human donor in good health. The chain combines TRBV6-5 with TRBJ2-4; TRBD1 agrees at 10 bases. Sample: non-Treg CD4+ T cells sorted from blood. The CDR3 coding sequence is TGTGCCAGCAGTTCCACCTACCGGGACAGGGGAAACATTCAGTACTTC. Translated, it gives CASSSTYRDRGNIQYF.